This paragraph reports one T cell receptor (beta chain). The sample originates from a study of blood T cell repertoires in COVID-19. Study details: Samples of COVID-19 (acute and convalescent) were obtained from the United States, Italy and Spain. T cells, B-cell-depleted T cells, or PBMCs supplied cDNA or gDNA.

Authors' methods: Counts of nucleated cells, estimated from reference gene primer amplification, were obtained. Method: immunoSEQ multiplex PCR; TCRdb's copy keeps in-frame clones and lacks some. The D gene and trimming were derived from the DNA, and the V and J assignments and clone size from that table. The sample includes around 60,000 clones, around 77% seen only once; the top ten take less than 25%. Trimming stripped 2 bases from V and 3 bases from J, with 9 bases between. The CDR3 sequence is 14 residues long. In germline, CDR1 is SGHDT, CDR2 YYEEEE. The sequence was obtained from a man aged 80 or over with active or convalescent COVID-19. The sequencing input was peripheral blood. The J gene is TRBJ1-5, the V gene TRBV5-6; D unresolved. In nucleotides, the CDR3 is TGTGCCAGCAGCTTTCGGCGGGACAATCAGCCCCAGCATTTT. As protein: CASSFRRDNQPQHF.